This TCR beta chain was observed in a study of shared clonotypes between healthy human individuals. Study details: Per-donor plates numbered three CD4 naive, three CD4 memory, two CD8 naive and one CD8 memory.

Sequenced by immunoSEQ multiplex PCR; TCRdb stores in-frame clones only, minus some. The sample has some 550,000 clones; less than 98% are singletons. The TCR comes from a woman in her twenties or thirties in good health. The sequencing input was naive CD4+ T cells sorted from blood. The subset: CD45RA+ positively selected.

The CDR3 loop is CASTAVTYEQYF. Here the CDR3 DNA reads TGTGCCAGCACGGCAGTAACCTACGAGCAGTACTTC. V and J are TRBV6-1 and TRBJ2-7, with D unresolved. The CDR3 length is 12 residues. Looked up from germline, CDR1 is MNHNS and CDR2 is SASEGT. V lost 7 bases to trimming and J lost 2 bases, with 9 bases between them.